This T cell receptor (beta chain) was obtained from a study of human T cells and chemical hapten exposure (dated by TCRdb to about 2021). Broadly, across the study: For sensitization, 2% DPC in acetone was applied to a roughly 2 cm by roughly 2 cm area of upper inner arm skin. Throughout the study period of around 25 weeks, patients also received therapeutic DPC doses to the scalp every week. Patch testing was done on the upper back using Finn chambers containing 0.01% DPC, and results were scored after 6 days according to International Contact Dermatitis Research Group standards. Most of the patients in the cohort were female, and the cohort covered alopecia areata with under or over 50% scalp involvement, alopecia totalis and alopecia universalis. Libraries were pooled for sequencing, and variation in per-sample TCR yields was attributed mainly to small differences in library volumes within the pool. The study tracked peripheral blood TCR repertoire changes in vivo during primary and secondary sensitization to the hapten diphenylcyclopropenone (DPC) in alopecia patients. Blood was sampled from patients pre-sensitization (week 0) and at 2, 6 and about 24 weeks after DPC sensitization. Blood for TCR sequencing was provided by twenty-nine alopecia patients at one to four time points (pre-sensitization, 2, 6 and 24 weeks). General study outcomes and caveats: Alopecia, a presumed autoimmune disease, was present in all patients, so the immune response of the patients might differ from that of healthy individuals. No change with DPC sensitization was found in the number of TCRs above 1 in 1000 frequency, and no evidence of global repertoire structure alterations was found. The number of PT1 expanded TCRs positively correlated with patch test score, significant at thresholds 8, 16 and 32 but not 4. After repeated subsampling, the strength of the expansion versus patch-test correlation and the threshold at which it became significant changed. Expanded TCRs formed significantly more large CDR3 similarity clusters than pre-sensitization or healthy control sets, consistent with antigen-driven responses.

Measured from the cysteine to the phenylalanine, the CDR3 is 14 residues long. Just the 42-base CDR3 DNA is kept, in frame starting at base 1. The germline V gene provides CDR1 MNHEY and CDR2 SVGEGT. V is clipped by 2 bases and J by 4 bases, and the sequence between their germline boundaries is 9 bases long. Details on this clonotype: Its binding antigen is unknown. Qualities for individual bases were not recorded, and no much larger clone is one base off.

This specimen's time point label, per the study, means: patch test 3, about 24 weeks after DPC sensitization. The sample's treatment or condition label, in plain terms: therapeutic diphenylcyclopropenone sensitization with weekly scalp DPC. Blood at each patch-test visit was drawn before the patch test was applied. Patients were considered eligible if aged 18 to 70, diagnosed with alopecia and deemed suitable for DPC therapy, and patients were excluded if pregnant. Unfractionated whole blood was collected in Tempus Blood RNA tubes, and total RNA was extracted from that blood. Library preparation was by RACE. Sequencing was carried out with a NextSeq 500. During library preparation, unique molecular identifiers were attached to individual cDNA molecules so that TCRs could be counted in a quantitative, reproducible way. Each blood RNA sample was used to sequence both TCR alpha and TCR beta chains. The paper's processing steps were these. A median of about 100,000 TCRs per sample was observed, with a range of about 20,000 to 750,000. The Decombinator software suite was used to annotate the V, J and CDR3 of the TCR reads. Every sample was subsampled to the same number of TCRs (28,000) for the PS versus PT1 abundance plots. Expanded TCRs were defined as absent before sensitization and observed at least eight times at the 2-week time point. The public sequencing data were trimmed at Q25 with fastp and processed into clonotypes with MiXCR by TCRdb, which kept only in-frame beta chains. CDR3 protein sequences are deduplicated, and each keeps its most common genes and DNA. The V and J calls shown here were made by TCRdb, not taken from the authors' results. This sample holds 150,000 to 200,000 distinct CDR3 sequences; 25% to 30% were observed only once. The ten biggest clones cover under 2.5% of the sample.

The V and J segments used are TRBV6-2 or TRBV6-3 and TRBJ2-1; too little of a D gene remains to name it. Specimen: whole blood, collected in connection with sensitization to the hapten diphenylcyclopropenone (DPC). This receptor was obtained from a woman between 18 and 29 years old with alopecia areata. Some clones in this sample may be carry-over from other donors' samples. The sequenced DNA is TGTGCCAGCAGTTACGGAGCCGGATACAATGAGCAGTTCTTC. Its protein reads: CASSYGAGYNEQFF.